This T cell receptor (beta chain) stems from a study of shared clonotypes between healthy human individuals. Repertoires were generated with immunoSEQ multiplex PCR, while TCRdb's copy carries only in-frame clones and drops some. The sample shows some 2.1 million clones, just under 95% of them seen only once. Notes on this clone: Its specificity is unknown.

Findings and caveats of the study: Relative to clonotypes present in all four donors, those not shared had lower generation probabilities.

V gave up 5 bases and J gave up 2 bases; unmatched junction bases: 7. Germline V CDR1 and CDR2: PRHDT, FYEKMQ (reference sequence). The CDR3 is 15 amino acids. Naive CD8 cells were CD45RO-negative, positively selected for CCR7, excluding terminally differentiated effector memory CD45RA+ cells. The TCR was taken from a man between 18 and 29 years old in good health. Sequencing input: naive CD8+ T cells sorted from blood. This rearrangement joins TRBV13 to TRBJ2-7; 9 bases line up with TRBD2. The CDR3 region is CASSPTTSGAYEQYF. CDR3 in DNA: TGTGCCAGCAGCCCCACGACTAGCGGTGCCTACGAGCAGTACTTC.